These 15 T cell receptor beta chains originate from one sample sequenced in a study of shared clonotypes between healthy human individuals. Produced via immunoSEQ multiplex PCR; TCRdb's table is partial and in-frame only. The table has about 2.4 million clones, approximately 93% seen once. Material for sequencing was naive CD4+ T cells from PBMCs. Subset in this sample: CD45RA+ positively selected. These TCRs come from a man aged 18 to 29 in good health. Some clones in this sample may be carry-over from other donors' samples.

J is TRBJ2-1 and V is TRBV9, with D maybe TRBD1 (6 bases). Germline CDR1 is SGDLS and CDR2 is YYNGEE. Trimming removed 0 bases from V and 6 bases from J, with 7 bases in between. The CDR3 runs 13 residues. The CDR3 nucleotides are TGTGCCAGCAGCGTAGACAGGGCCAATGAGCAGTTCTTC. Translated: CASSVDRANEQFF.

Concerning this clone itself: Other DNA sequences in this specimen translate into the identical CDR3. The chain links TRBV5-1 to TRBJ1-5; D remains ambiguous. Looked up from germline, CDR1 is SGHRS and CDR2 is YFSETQ. The CDR3 totals 15 residues. Trimming took off 0 bases at V and 0 bases at J, with 7 bases between the two ends. The CDR3 region is CASSLEGHSNQPQHF. The CDR3 DNA is TGCGCCAGCAGCTTGGAGGGCCATAGCAATCAGCCCCAGCATTTT. The whole variable domain, filled in from reference TRBV5-1 and TRBJ1-5, reads KAGVTQTPRYLIKTRGQQVTLSCSPISGHRSVSWYQQTPGQGLQFLFEYFSETQRNKGNFPGRFSGRQFSNSRSEMNVSTLELGDSALYLCASSLEGHSNQPQHFGDGTRLSIL.

CDR3 sequence (DNA): TGCGCCAGCAGCCAAAGACTACCGGGACTAGCGGGAGGTTACGAGCAGTACTTC. Encoded protein: CASSQRLPGLAGGYEQYF. The chain joins TRBV4-3 to TRBJ2-7, with 15 positions matching TRBD2. Germline loops: CDR1 LGHNA, CDR2 YSLEER. V lost 2 bases, J lost 4 bases, and 9 bases stayed unmatched. This CDR3 region has 18 residues.

This chain uses TRBV18 with TRBJ2-3; 7 bases are a match to TRBD1. The junction had 6 bases not matched to a gene; V was cut back by 4 bases and J by 5 bases. The CDR3 loop spans 14 amino acids. Germline V gene lookup returns CDR1 KGHSH and CDR2 LQKENI. The DNA for the CDR3 is TGTGCCAGCTCACGTGCACAGGGGATAGATACGCAGTATTTT. Its translation is CASSRAQGIDTQYF. Drawing the rest from reference TRBV18 and TRBJ2-3, the complete variable domain is NAGVMQNPRHLVRRRGQEARLRCSPMKGHSHVYWYRQLPEEGLKFMVYLQKENIIDESGMPKERFSAEFPKEGPSILRIQQVVRGDSAAYFCASSRAQGIDTQYFGPGTRLTVL.

A single count supports this clone. The chain couples TRBV5-1 to TRBJ2-7; D is ambiguous. The CDR3 covers 16 residues. Germline lookup yields CDR1 SGHRS and CDR2 YFSETQ. V lost 0 bases, J lost 4 bases, and 17 bases lay in between. The CDR3 nucleotides are TGCGCCAGCAGCTTGGCGGATATGACTGTGTGGTACGAGCAGTACTTC. Amino acids: CASSLADMTVWYEQYF.

V is TRBV11-1 and J is TRBJ2-1; D may be TRBD1 (6 bases). The V end was cut by 0 bases, the J end by 9 bases, with 12 bases between. Germline CDR1 reads SGHAT; CDR2 reads FQDESV (reference sequence). The CDR3 totals 14 residues. The CDR3 loop reads CASSLAGRGGEQFF. CDR3 bases: TGTGCCAGCAGCTTAGCGGGGCGAGGGGGTGAGCAGTTCTTC.

The chain is built from TRBV4-1 and TRBJ2-1; 7 bases are shared with TRBD2. CDR3 size: 15 residues. Germline CDR1 reads MGHRA; CDR2 reads YSYEKL. J was trimmed by 3 bases and V by 6 bases; bases with no gene match: 8. The chain's CDR3 is CASRPSPGGYNEQFF. The CDR3 nucleotides are TGCGCCAGCAGACCCTCTCCGGGGGGCTACAATGAGCAGTTCTTC.

The CDR3 DNA sequence: TGCAGCGCATCCTCCGGGAAAACGGGGATATTTAGCACTGAAGCTTTCTTT. This codes for CSASSGKTGIFSTEAFF. The chain has TRBV29-1 and TRBJ1-1, with D unresolved. CDR3 length: 17 amino acids. V was cut by 7 bases and J by 4 bases, with 28 bases left in between. The germline CDR1 and CDR2 sequences are SQVTM and ANQGSEA.

V usage is TRBV28 and J usage is TRBJ1-1, with D possibly TRBD1 on 6 matching bases. The CDR3 sequence is 15 residues long. V was shortened by 7 bases and J by 3 bases, with 18 bases between the two germline ends. Germline V gives CDR1 MDHEN, CDR2 SYDVKM. This CDR3 is CASNPRSGTYTEAFF. In DNA, the CDR3 is TGTGCCAGCAACCCCAGGTCCGGGACATACACTGAAGCTTTCTTT.

V is TRBV28 and J is TRBJ1-2; TRBD1 agrees at 8 bases. Germline V CDR1 and CDR2: MDHEN, SYDVKM. There are 13 residues in the CDR3. V was pared by 7 bases and J by 6 bases, with 7 bases of the junction left unmatched. The CDR3 region has the DNA TGTGCCAGCACTCCGCAGGGGGCGAATGGCTACACCTTC. The encoded protein is CASTPQGANGYTF.

This chain connects TRBV6-5 to TRBJ2-7, with D possibly TRBD1 on 5 matching bases. The V and J ends lost 6 bases and 6 bases respectively, with 18 bases between them. The CDR3 runs to 14 residues. CDR1 MNHEY and CDR2 SVGAGI come from the germline V gene. This CDR3 is CASSHGQTETEQYF. The CDR3 DNA sequence: TGTGCCAGCAGCCATGGACAAACAGAGACCGAGCAGTACTTC.

The gene calls are TRBV10-3 and TRBJ1-2, with D hard to call. CDR3 length: 11 amino acids. Germline V lookup: CDR1 ENHRY, CDR2 SYGVKD. Trimming took off 1 base at V and 7 bases at J, with 4 bases between the two ends. DNA for the CDR3: TGTGCCATCAGTGAGTGGGGTGGCTACACCTTC. Encoded protein: CAISEWGGYTF.

CDR3 coding DNA: TGCGCCAGCAGCTTGGGCTATGTTCCCTCCTACGAGCAGTACTTC. The encoded protein is CASSLGYVPSYEQYF. The rearrangement uses TRBV5-1 and TRBJ2-7; the D is unclear. This CDR3 comprises 15 residues. Trimming left V 0 bases short and J 0 bases short, with 10 bases between. Germline V gene sequence: CDR1 SGHRS, CDR2 YFSETQ.

The chain uses TRBV6-4 and TRBJ2-2; D perhaps matches TRBD1 (6 bases). V was pared by 0 bases and J by 1 base, with 9 bases between. CDR1 MRHNA and CDR2 SNTAGT come from the germline V gene. The CDR3 runs to 16 residues. The CDR3 DNA is TGTGCCAGCAGTGACTCACAGGGTAGGAACACCGGGGAGCTGTTTTTT. It translates to CASSDSQGRNTGELFF.

V gene TRBV7-8 combines with J gene TRBJ2-2; D is unresolved. The CDR3 totals 16 residues. Trimming shortened V by 4 bases and J by 0 bases, and 12 bases separated the two germline ends. The germline CDR1 and CDR2 sequences are SGHVS and FQNEAQ. In DNA form, the CDR3 reads TGTGCCAGCAGCTCCCGGACGGTTACGAACACCGGGGAGCTGTTTTTT. It encodes CASSSRTVTNTGELFF.